The T cell receptor beta chain described here comes from a study of blood T cell repertoires in COVID-19. Clones were sequenced by immunoSEQ multiplex PCR, and TCRdb holds only the in-frame ones, with some missing. This table has around 180,000 clones, about four fifths appearing once. The V end lost 0 bases, the J end lost 4 bases, and 18 bases lay between the germline ends. The germline V gene encodes CDR1 LGHDT and CDR2 YNNKEL (reference sequence). The CDR3 is made up of 18 amino acids. The chain links TRBV3-1 (or the pseudogene TRBV3-2) to TRBJ2-2; perhaps TRBD1 as D (8 bases). Sample: peripheral blood. The TCR comes from an elderly woman with COVID-19, enrolled during active disease. Here the CDR3 reads CASSQDFRHRGGTGELFF. CDR3 nucleotide sequence: TGTGCCAGCAGCCAAGATTTTAGGCACAGGGGGGGCACCGGGGAGCTGTTTTTT.